This T cell receptor (beta chain) was obtained from a study of technical replicates of blood from a few donors. Only in-frame clones appear in the TCRdb table, and some are missing; sequencing was by immunoSEQ multiplex PCR. The repertoire includes under 45,000 clones, about 96% of them detected once, and about 0.4% sits in the top ten. The ends were cut back, 2 bases at V and 9 bases at J, with 13 bases in the middle. This CDR3 has 13 amino acids. From germline, CDR1 is SGHTA and CDR2 FQGNSA. The TCR was taken from a human donor in good health. Sequencing used T cells isolated from PBMCs. The V call is TRBV7-2, the J call TRBJ1-1, with D unresolved. CDR3 sequence reads: CASSLNGMTQAFF. CDR3 coding DNA: TGTGCCAGCAGCTTAAACGGGATGACACAAGCTTTCTTT.